This T cell receptor beta chain was observed in a study of T cell responses to AZD1222 COVID-19 vaccine. General observations from the study: Baseline serostatus was positive in only five to seven AZD1222 recipients. In all cases, repertoires were sampled only after the peak T cell response. Donors in the cohort were predominantly white British and more often female, and clonal diversity was possibly underestimated.

TCRdb's table, derived via immunoSEQ multiplex PCR, lists solely in-frame clones and lacks some. The sample comprises 75,000 to 100,000 clones, around 88% of which are singletons, and 10% rests with the top ten. Worth noting for this clone: Its antigen is currently unknown.

The J segment lost 3 bases and the V segment lost 3 bases, leaving 12 bases of the junction unmatched. From germline, CDR1 is SGHDT and CDR2 YYEEEE. This CDR3 contains 18 residues. The V gene is TRBV5-6, the J gene TRBJ2-5; TRBD2 matches at 12 bases. The TCR was taken from an adult in good health. Sequenced here: peripheral blood, sampled on day 0 of MenACWY control vaccination. CDR3: CASSSEASGGEHEETQYF. The CDR3 nucleotides read TGTGCCAGCAGCTCGGAGGCTAGCGGGGGGGAACATGAAGAGACCCAGTACTTC.